One T cell receptor beta chain is described in this entry. There are a few counts of this clone. Its target antigen remains unknown. No much larger clonotype is one base removed from it; base qualities were not supplied. This record comes from a study of OX40 agonist ivuxolimab in advanced cancers. About the study as a whole: The costimulatory receptor OX40 (CD134) was targeted by ivuxolimab, a fully human IgG2 agonistic monoclonal antibody. Intravenous ivuxolimab was administered to patients every 2 weeks at six dose levels: 0.01, 0.1, 0.3, 1.5, 3 and 10 mg/kg. Among the approximately 50 dose-escalation patients, about 20 had hepatocellular carcinoma, about 15 melanoma, 9 renal cell carcinoma and 9 head and neck cancer. A male proportion of almost 85% and a mean age of roughly 58 years, ranging from about 20 to 85, were recorded for the dose-escalation cohort. Patients were allowed to have had prior anti-PD-1, anti-PD-L1 or anti-CTLA-4 therapy, and around 40% of the dose-escalation patients had previously received checkpoint inhibitors. Three dose-escalation patients achieved partial responses, one with hepatocellular carcinoma and two with cutaneous melanoma. Peripheral TCRbeta sequencing was intended to test whether TCR sequence diversity was altered and clonal T-cell expansion was caused by ivuxolimab. The paper reports the monotherapy dose-escalation portion (N of about 50 patients) of the phase I ivuxolimab trial. The paper's findings and limits, for the study overall: On average, CD8+ T cells showed more expanded clones than CD4+ T cells after ivuxolimab. Partial responders in the 0.1-3.0 mg/kg groups had among the lowest normalized peripheral clonal expansion, especially among CD8+ T cells. The antigen specificity of the clonally expanded peripheral T cells was not determined. Low levels of normalized T-cell clonal expansion were also shown by some nonresponding patients. Clonal expansion of both CD4+ and CD8+ blood T cells was observed from baseline to week 6 at doses 0.1 to 3.0 mg/kg.

The CDR3 contains 13 residues, cysteine and phenylalanine counted. CDR3 DNA only is kept here, 39 bases in frame from base 1. Cut back by 0 bases and 6 bases, the V and J ends lie 10 bases apart. Looking up the germline V gene yields CDR1 SGDLS and CDR2 YYNGEE. Genomic DNA was extracted from sorted cells for sequencing of the TCRbeta CDR3 region. The immunoSEQ Assay was used to sequence the TCRbeta CDR3 regions. The immuneACCESS repertoire file appears here via TCRdb, limited to in-frame rearrangements. These files lack a portion of the clones; in checked studies, under half of the deficit traces to unresolved V genes, and the cause of the others is not known. This sample holds under 200,000 clones; under 95% were observed only once. About 0.31% of the sample is in the top ten clones. The trial excluded patients who had a history of autoimmune disease or were on systemic immunosuppression. In every dose cohort, peripheral blood was drawn for TCR sequencing at baseline, cycle 4 day 1, and cycle 7 day 1. The samples were taken from a phase I, first-in-human, multicenter, open-label dose-escalation trial of ivuxolimab. Adults with locally advanced or metastatic melanoma, renal cell, hepatocellular, or head and neck squamous cell carcinoma were enrolled in the trial. Before TCR sequencing, CD4+ T cells and CD8+ T cells from peripheral blood were sorted into separate populations.

The rearrangement combines TRBV9 with TRBJ2-7; the D element might be TRBD1 or TRBD2, as each aligns at 6 bases. The TCR comes from an adult with an advanced solid tumor such as melanoma, head and neck, liver or kidney cancer. The sample in question was CD4+ or CD8+ T cells sorted from blood, obtained in a trial of the OX40 agonist ivuxolimab. The nucleotide sequence reads as follows: TGTGCCAGCAGCGTAGGGTGGGGGGCCGAGCAGTACTTC. Translated, it gives CASSVGWGAEQYF.